These 21 T cell receptor beta chains originate from one sample sequenced in a study of blood T cell repertoires in COVID-19. Sequencing was performed with immunoSEQ multiplex PCR; in TCRdb, only in-frame clones are kept and a portion is missing. The sample consists of 100,000 to 150,000 clones, 74% of them appearing once. The source material was peripheral blood. The receptors here all came from a man aged 60-69 years with acute or convalescent COVID-19.

DNA of the CDR3: TGTGCCACCAGCCGAGGGCAGGGCGATACGCAGTATTTT. Translation: CATSRGQGDTQYF. The V and J genes are TRBV15 and TRBJ2-3; D assignment may be TRBD1 or TRBD2 (5 bases each). Between the trimmed V and J ends, which lost 5 bases and 6 bases, there was a span of 12 bases. The CDR3 sequence is 13 residues long. CDR1 LNHNV and CDR2 YYDKDF come from the germline V gene (reference sequence).

The chain combines TRBV24-1 with TRBJ1-1; no clear D. Looked up from germline, CDR1 is KGHDR and CDR2 is SFDVKD. The V and J ends lost 6 bases and 0 bases respectively, with 7 bases between them. The CDR3 covers 13 residues. This CDR3 reads CATSTEMNTEAFF. CDR3 in DNA: TGTGCCACCAGTACGGAGATGAACACTGAAGCTTTCTTT.

The chain combines TRBV9 with TRBJ2-5; 8 bases match TRBD2. CDR1 and CDR2 (germline): SGDLS, YYNGEE. The V segment lost 6 bases and the J segment 1 base; nucleotides outside the gene matches: 8. The CDR3 has 15 amino acids. This CDR3 reads CASTKGAGVQETQYF. In nucleotides, the CDR3 is TGTGCCAGCACCAAGGGAGCGGGGGTCCAAGAGACCCAGTACTTC.

This clone was picked up one time. This chain joins TRBV19 and TRBJ1-5, with D perhaps matching TRBD1 (5 bases). From germline, CDR1 is LNHDA and CDR2 SQIVND (reference sequence). This CDR3 has 15 amino acids. Between the trimmed V and J ends, which lost 10 bases and 2 bases, there was a span of 18 bases. CDR3 DNA sequence: TGTGCCACCCGCGGGGGGGAATTCGGCAATCAGCCCCAGCATTTT. It is translated as CATRGGEFGNQPQHF.

The CDR3 DNA reads as TGTGCCAGCAGTTACAGTAACTATGGCTACACCTTC. Protein: CASSYSNYGYTF. The chain is built from TRBV14 and TRBJ1-2, with D uncertain. Germline CDR1 reads SGHDN; CDR2 reads FVKESK. The CDR3 has 12 amino acids. V lost 6 bases, J lost 1 base, and 6 bases lay in between.

The CDR3 region has the DNA TGTGCCAGCAGTTACCGAGGGGAGCAGTACTTC. This translates into CASSYRGEQYF. The chain couples TRBV6-2 or TRBV6-3 to TRBJ2-7; tentative D call: TRBD2 (5 bases). V was cut by 2 bases and J by 7 bases, with 6 bases left in between. CDR3 size: 11 residues. From germline, CDR1 is MNHEY and CDR2 SVGEGT.

This chain joins TRBV11-2 and TRBJ1-6; D may be TRBD1 (5 bases). This CDR3 is built from 16 residues. Trimming removed 0 bases from V and 6 bases from J, with 12 bases in between. Germline V gives CDR1 SGHAT, CDR2 FQNNGV. The CDR3 DNA sequence: TGTGCCAGCAGCTTAGATCGAGGCAGGGTTAATTCACCCCTCCACTTT. Its translation is CASSLDRGRVNSPLHF.

This chain connects TRBV7-9 to TRBJ2-3; 11 bases match TRBD2. Trimming cost V 1 base and J 2 bases; bases outside gene matches: 11. CDR3 size: 19 residues. Looked up from germline, CDR1 is SEHNR and CDR2 is FQNEAQ (reference sequence). CDR3 sequence: CASSLGLDLAGGPTDTQYF. The CDR3 DNA reads as TGTGCCAGCAGCTTAGGCCTAGACTTAGCGGGGGGGCCCACAGATACGCAGTATTTT. Drawing the rest from reference TRBV7-9 and TRBJ2-3, the complete variable domain is DTGVSQNPRHKITKRGQNVTFRCDPISEHNRLYWYRQTLGQGPEFLTYFQNEAQLEKSRLLSDRFSAERPKGSFSTLEIQRTEQGDSAMYLCASSLGLDLAGGPTDTQYFGPGTRLTVL.

The chain has TRBV6-5 and TRBJ2-3, with 11 bases matching TRBD2. CDR1 is MNHEY and CDR2 is SVGAGI in the germline V gene. J lost 8 bases, V lost 6 bases, and 10 bases had no gene match. The CDR3 is 15 amino acids. Written as DNA, the CDR3 is TGTGCCAGCAGCTTAGCGGGGGGGCCGACTGGTACGCAGTATTTT. Amino acids: CASSLAGGPTGTQYF.

The chain uses TRBV19 and TRBJ2-7, with 9 nucleotides matching TRBD2. After removal of 0 bases from V and 8 bases from J, the junction contained 2 bases not matched to a gene. The CDR3 spans 13 residues. CDR1 and CDR2 from the germline V gene are LNHDA and SQIVND (reference sequence). CDR3: CASSIEGLAQQYF. CDR3 DNA: TGTGCCAGTAGTATAGAGGGACTAGCACAGCAGTACTTC.

The rearrangement uses TRBV3-1 (or the pseudogene TRBV3-2) and TRBJ1-2; a weak D match, TRBD1 (6 bases). The CDR3 runs 13 residues. In germline, CDR1 is LGHDT, CDR2 YNNKEL (reference sequence). V was cut by 2 bases and J by 4 bases, with 8 bases left in between. The CDR3 DNA follows: TGTGCCAGCAGCCAAATAGGGGGCTATGGCTACACCTTC. Its protein is CASSQIGGYGYTF.

The chain joins TRBV6-2 or TRBV6-3 to TRBJ2-3, with TRBD1 matching 7 bases. J was trimmed by 3 bases and V by 6 bases; bases with no gene match: 12. Germline lookup yields CDR1 MNHEY and CDR2 SVGEGT. The CDR3 is made up of 16 amino acids. In nucleotides, the CDR3 is TGTGCCAGCAGCCCCCCTAGGGGGCGGTCTACAGATACGCAGTATTTT. As protein: CASSPPRGRSTDTQYF.

The gene calls are TRBV18 and TRBJ2-7, with 7 bases aligning to TRBD1. Germline CDR1 is KGHSH and CDR2 is LQKENI. The length of the CDR3 is 14 residues. With 3 bases clipped from V and 6 bases from J, the junction kept 8 bases outside the gene matches. The CDR3 loop reads CASSPTSRTGEQYF. Written as DNA, the CDR3 is TGTGCCAGCTCACCCACCTCCCGGACAGGCGAGCAGTACTTC.

About this clone itself: A read error may explain this, as a much larger clone is one base away. This specimen includes other DNA sequences encoding the same CDR3. V usage is TRBV5-1 and J usage is TRBJ2-1, with 8 bases aligning to TRBD2. J lost 2 bases, V lost 0 bases, and 1 base had no gene match. The germline gives CDR1 SGHRS, CDR2 YFSETQ. This CDR3 has 15 residues. CDR3: CASSLAGGAYNEQFF. CDR3 nucleotide sequence: TGCGCCAGCAGCTTGGCGGGGGGGGCCTACAATGAGCAGTTCTTC. Based on the CDR3 plus reference TRBV5-1 and TRBJ2-1, the full variable domain is KAGVTQTPRYLIKTRGQQVTLSCSPISGHRSVSWYQQTPGQGLQFLFEYFSETQRNKGNFPGRFSGRQFSNSRSEMNVSTLELGDSALYLCASSLAGGAYNEQFFGPGTRLTVL.

The rearrangement joins TRBV28 to TRBJ1-1, with D possibly TRBD1 on 5 matching bases. Germline CDR1 MDHEN, CDR2 SYDVKM. The CDR3 extends over 14 amino acids. V gave up 4 bases and J gave up 0 bases, with 9 bases separating them. CDR3 loop: CASSSPGMNTEAFF. The CDR3 DNA follows: TGTGCCAGCAGTTCTCCAGGGATGAACACTGAAGCTTTCTTT.

The chain links TRBV7-9 to TRBJ2-2, with 7 positions matching TRBD2. J gave up 0 bases and V 4 bases, and 2 bases lay outside the gene matches. CDR3 size: 15 residues. Germline CDR1 reads SEHNR; CDR2 reads FQNEAQ (reference sequence). CDR3 region: CASSSTSANTGELFF. The CDR3 DNA reads TGTGCCAGCAGCTCAACTAGCGCGAACACCGGGGAGCTGTTTTTT.

This chain joins TRBV5-5 and TRBJ2-1; D unclear. The CDR3 totals 15 residues. Between the trimmed V and J ends, which lost 2 bases and 4 bases, there was a span of 13 bases. The germline V gene encodes CDR1 SGHKS and CDR2 YYEKEE (reference sequence). Here the CDR3 DNA reads TGTGCCAGCAGCTTTAGCCGGCCTGGTTACAATGAGCAGTTCTTC. Translation: CASSFSRPGYNEQFF.

This clone came up a few times. The chain has TRBV7-9 and TRBJ2-4; TRBD1 aligns across 9 bases. The CDR3 contains 14 residues. CDR1 SEHNR and CDR2 FQNEAQ come from the germline V gene (reference sequence). The trim removed 7 bases at V and 7 bases at J, leaving 8 bases unmatched. This chain's CDR3 is CASTYTGGGNIQYF. CDR3 coding DNA: TGTGCCAGCACCTATACAGGGGGCGGTAACATTCAGTACTTC.

The chain's CDR3 is CASSYGAKNTEAFF. The CDR3 DNA reads as TGTGCCAGCAGTTACGGGGCGAAGAACACTGAAGCTTTCTTT. V and J are TRBV6-6 and TRBJ1-1; a weak D match, TRBD1 (5 bases). Germline V gene sequence: CDR1 MNHNY, CDR2 SVGAGI (reference sequence). The CDR3 consists of 14 residues. V lost 2 bases, J lost 1 base, and 8 bases lay in between.

The chain uses TRBV7-3 and TRBJ1-2; D perhaps matches TRBD1 (6 bases). The germline V gene encodes CDR1 SGHTA and CDR2 FQGTGA. Trimming took 1 base from V and 9 from J, leaving 18 bases between them. The CDR3 loop spans 15 amino acids. CDR3 protein: CASSLNGGAYESYTF. In DNA, the CDR3 is TGTGCCAGCAGCTTAAATGGGGGCGCATACGAAAGCTACACCTTC. The whole variable domain, filled in from reference TRBV7-3 and TRBJ1-2, reads GAGVSQTPSNKVTEKGKYVELRCDPISGHTALYWYRQSLGQGPEFLIYFQGTGAADDSGLPNDRFFAVRPEGSVSTLKIQRTERGDSAVYLCASSLNGGAYESYTFGSGTRLTVV.

A few counts support this clone. The CDR3 DNA follows: TGCGCCAGCAGTGTTAGGGGACAGGCCTACGAGCAGTACTTC. This translates into CASSVRGQAYEQYF. This chain joins TRBV10-2 and TRBJ2-7; the match to TRBD1 covers 8 bases. Germline lookup yields CDR1 WSHSY and CDR2 SAAADI. The ends lost 4 bases at V and 2 bases at J; junction bases unmatched: 4. This CDR3 is built from 14 residues.